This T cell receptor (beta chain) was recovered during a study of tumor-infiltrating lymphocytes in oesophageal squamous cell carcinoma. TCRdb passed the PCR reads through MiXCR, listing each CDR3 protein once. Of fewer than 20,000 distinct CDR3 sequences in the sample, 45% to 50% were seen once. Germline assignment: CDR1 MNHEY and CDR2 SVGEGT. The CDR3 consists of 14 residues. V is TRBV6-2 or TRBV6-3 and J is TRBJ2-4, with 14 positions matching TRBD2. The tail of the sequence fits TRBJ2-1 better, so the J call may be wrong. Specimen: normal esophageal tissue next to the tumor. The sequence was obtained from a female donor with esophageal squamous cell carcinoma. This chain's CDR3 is CASSTGLAGDEQFF. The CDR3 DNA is TGTGCCAGCAGCACGGGACTAGCGGGAGATGAGCAGTTCTTC.